The clone carrying this T cell receptor beta chain is medium-sized in the sample. The sample belongs to a study of spatial heterogeneity in lung cancer. Study-wide background: Detection of beta-chain sequences consistently exceeded that of alpha-chain sequences. TCR and UMI combinations that were unique each appeared, on average, more than ten times in raw reads.

Germline V lookup: CDR1 SGHVT, CDR2 SQSDAQ. CDR3 size: 17 residues. V was pared by 2 bases and J by 10 bases, with 16 bases of the junction left unmatched. Indicated time point: sample taken at primary tumor resection. The sequenced material consisted of unsorted whole RNA from tumor, nontumor lung or frozen PBMC. The donor population consisted of roughly 70 patients with untreated, early-stage non-small cell lung cancer. Every TCR cDNA molecule bore its own unique molecular identifier. Each CDR3 protein gets one entry after TCRdb re-called the 5' RACE reads with MiXCR. In the table there are almost 3,000 distinct CDR3 sequences, around 12% of which are singletons.

The receptor was derived from a male donor with early-stage non-small cell lung cancer. The specimen comprised normal lung tissue next to the tumor, sampled at surgery. V is TRBV7-4 and J is TRBJ1-3; 8 nucleotides agree with TRBD1. CDR3 sequence (DNA): TGTGCCAGCAGCTTATCCGACAGGGGCGTCCTACCGAGGACCATATATTTT. Translated: CASSLSDRGVLPRTIYF.